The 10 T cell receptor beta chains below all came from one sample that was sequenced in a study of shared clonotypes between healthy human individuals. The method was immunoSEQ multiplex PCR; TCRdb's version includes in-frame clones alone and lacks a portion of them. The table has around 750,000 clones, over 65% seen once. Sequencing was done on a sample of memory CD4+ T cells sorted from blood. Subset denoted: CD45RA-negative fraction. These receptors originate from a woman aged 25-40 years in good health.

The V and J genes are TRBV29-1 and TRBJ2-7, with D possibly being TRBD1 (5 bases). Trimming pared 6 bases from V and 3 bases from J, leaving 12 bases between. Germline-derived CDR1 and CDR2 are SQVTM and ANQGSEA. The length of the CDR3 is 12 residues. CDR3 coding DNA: TGCAGCGTCGAAACCCAGGGCTACGAGCAGTACTTC. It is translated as CSVETQGYEQYF.

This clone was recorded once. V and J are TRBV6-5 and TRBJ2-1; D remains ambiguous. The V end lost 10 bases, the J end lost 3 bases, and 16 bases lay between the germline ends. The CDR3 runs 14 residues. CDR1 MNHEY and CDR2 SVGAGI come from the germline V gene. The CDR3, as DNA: TGTGCCACCAGACGGATTTTAGGCTACAATGAGCAGTTCTTC. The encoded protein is CATRRILGYNEQFF.

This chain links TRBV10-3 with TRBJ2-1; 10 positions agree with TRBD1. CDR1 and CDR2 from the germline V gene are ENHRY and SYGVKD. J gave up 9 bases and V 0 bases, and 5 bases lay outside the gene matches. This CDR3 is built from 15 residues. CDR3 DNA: TGTGCCATCAGTGAGTCGGGACAGGGGTTTCTTGAGCAGTTCTTC. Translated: CAISESGQGFLEQFF.

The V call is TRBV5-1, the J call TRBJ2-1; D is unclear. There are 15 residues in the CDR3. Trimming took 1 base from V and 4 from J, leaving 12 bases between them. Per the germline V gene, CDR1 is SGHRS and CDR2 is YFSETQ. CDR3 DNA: TGCGCCAGCAGCTTGATAGGAGTTGCGTACAATGAGCAGTTCTTC. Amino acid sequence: CASSLIGVAYNEQFF.

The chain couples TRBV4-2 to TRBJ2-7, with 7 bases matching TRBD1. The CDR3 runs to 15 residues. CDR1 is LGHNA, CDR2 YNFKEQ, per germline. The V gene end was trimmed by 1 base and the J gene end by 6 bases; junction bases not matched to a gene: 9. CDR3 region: CASSQGSQGVLEQYF. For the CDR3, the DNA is TGTGCCAGCAGCCAAGGTTCGCAGGGGGTTCTCGAGCAGTACTTC.

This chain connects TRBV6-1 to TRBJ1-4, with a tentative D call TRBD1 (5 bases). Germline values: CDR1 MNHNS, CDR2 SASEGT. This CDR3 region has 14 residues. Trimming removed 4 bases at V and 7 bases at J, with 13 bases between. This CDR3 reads CASSGTRVVEKLFF. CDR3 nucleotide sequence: TGTGCCAGCAGTGGAACCAGGGTTGTTGAAAAACTGTTTTTT.

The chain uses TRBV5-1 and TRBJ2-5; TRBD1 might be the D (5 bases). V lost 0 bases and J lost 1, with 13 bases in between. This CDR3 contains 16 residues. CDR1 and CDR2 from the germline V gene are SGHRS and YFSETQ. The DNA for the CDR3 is TGCGCCAGCAGCTTGGCATCAGGGCAGGGCCAAGAGACCCAGTACTTC. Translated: CASSLASGQGQETQYF.

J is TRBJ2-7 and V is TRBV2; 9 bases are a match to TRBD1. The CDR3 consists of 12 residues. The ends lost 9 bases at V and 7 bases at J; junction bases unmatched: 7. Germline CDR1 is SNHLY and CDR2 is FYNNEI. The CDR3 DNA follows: TGTGCCAGACGGGGACAGGGAGGGGAGCAGTACTTC. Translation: CARRGQGGEQYF.

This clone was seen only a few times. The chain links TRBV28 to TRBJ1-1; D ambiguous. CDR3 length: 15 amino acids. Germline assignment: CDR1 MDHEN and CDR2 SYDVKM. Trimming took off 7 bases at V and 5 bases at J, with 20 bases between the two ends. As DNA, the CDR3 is TGTGCCAGCACCGACTCCTTGACCCGAAGGACTGAAGCTTTCTTT. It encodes CASTDSLTRRTEAFF. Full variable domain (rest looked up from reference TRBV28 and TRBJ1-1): DVKVTQSSRYLVKRTGEKVFLECVQDMDHENMFWYRQDPGLGLRLIYFSYDVKMKEKGDIPEGYSVSREKKERFSLILESASTNQTSMYLCASTDSLTRRTEAFFGQGTRLTVV.

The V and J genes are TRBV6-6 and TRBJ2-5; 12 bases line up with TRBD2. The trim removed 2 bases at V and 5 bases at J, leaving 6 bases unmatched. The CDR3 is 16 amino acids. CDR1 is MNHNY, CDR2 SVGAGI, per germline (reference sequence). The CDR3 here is CASSYPVTSGSETQYF. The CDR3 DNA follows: TGTGCCAGCAGTTACCCGGTGACTAGCGGGAGTGAGACCCAGTACTTC.